This TCR beta chain was recovered during a study of T-cell reconstitution after alpha-beta-depleted transplantation in children. Study-wide results and limits: At day 60, the high TCRbeta diversity found in some patients originated from recipient T cells and thymic progenitors that had survived. Among T cells one year after transplant, newly produced cells accounted for most counts and diversity. Reportedly, roughly two months post-transplant, alpha-beta T cells arose from several hundred expanded graft clones.

The TCRbeta library incorporated unique molecular identifiers. MiXCR was run by TCRdb on the PCR reads, yielding one entry per CDR3 protein. The sample comprises 550,000 to 800,000 distinct CDR3 sequences, roughly 14% of which are singletons, and roughly 0.84% rests with the top ten. This clonotype was recorded a few times. As yet, its antigen is unknown. This specimen consisted of PBMCs, obtained before TCRalphabeta/CD19-depleted stem cell transplant. The receptor comes from a girl aged 2-10 years with congenital amegakaryocytic thrombocytopenia, due to receive a stem cell transplant.

The CDR3 region has the DNA TGTGCCACCAGCAGAGATCTTAGTACTAGCGGGAGGGATATTGAGCAGTTCTTC. Amino acids: CATSRDLSTSGRDIEQFF. The rearrangement joins TRBV15 to TRBJ2-1; 13 nucleotides align to TRBD2. V shed 0 bases and J 9 bases; nucleotides not matched to a gene: 11. This CDR3 spans 18 amino acids. The V gene's germline CDR1 is LNHNV and CDR2 YYDKDF (reference sequence).